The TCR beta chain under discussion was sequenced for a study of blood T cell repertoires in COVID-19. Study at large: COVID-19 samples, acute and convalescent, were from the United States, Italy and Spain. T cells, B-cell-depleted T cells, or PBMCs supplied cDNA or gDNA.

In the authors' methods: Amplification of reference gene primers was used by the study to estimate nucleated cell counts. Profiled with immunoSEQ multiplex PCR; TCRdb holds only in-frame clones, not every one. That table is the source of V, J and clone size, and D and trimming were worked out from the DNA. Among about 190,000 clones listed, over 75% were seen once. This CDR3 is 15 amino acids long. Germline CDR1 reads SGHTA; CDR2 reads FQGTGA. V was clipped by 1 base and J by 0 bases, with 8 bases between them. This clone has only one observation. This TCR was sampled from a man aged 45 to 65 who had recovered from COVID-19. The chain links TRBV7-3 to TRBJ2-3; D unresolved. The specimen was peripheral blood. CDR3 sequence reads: CASSLILRSTDTQYF. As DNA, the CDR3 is TGTGCCAGCAGCTTAATCCTCCGTAGCACAGATACGCAGTATTTT.